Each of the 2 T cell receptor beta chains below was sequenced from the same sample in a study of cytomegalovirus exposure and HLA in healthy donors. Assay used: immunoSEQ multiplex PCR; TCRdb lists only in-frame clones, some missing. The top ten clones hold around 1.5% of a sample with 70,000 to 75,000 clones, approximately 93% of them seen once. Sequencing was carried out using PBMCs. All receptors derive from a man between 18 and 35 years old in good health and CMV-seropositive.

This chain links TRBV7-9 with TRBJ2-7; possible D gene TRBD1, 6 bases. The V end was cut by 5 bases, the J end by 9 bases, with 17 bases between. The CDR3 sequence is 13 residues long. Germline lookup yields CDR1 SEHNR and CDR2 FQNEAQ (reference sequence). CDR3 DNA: TGTGCCAGCAGCAAAAATACAGGGAAGGGGCAGTACTTC. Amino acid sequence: CASSKNTGKGQYF.

CDR3 in DNA: TGCGCCAGCAGCCGCAATGGGGGGGAGACCCAGTACTTC. Encoded protein: CASSRNGGETQYF. J is TRBJ2-5 and V is TRBV5-1; a possible D gene is TRBD2 (6 bases). The V and J ends lost 4 bases and 5 bases respectively, with 12 bases between them. The CDR3 has 13 amino acids. Looked up from germline, CDR1 is SGHRS and CDR2 is YFSETQ.